Following are 17 T cell receptor beta chains from one sample sequenced in a study of a mutant IDH1 vaccine in newly diagnosed glioma. Documented time point: week 11, during vaccination. In the vaccine, a single dose held 300 ug of the mutant IDH1 20-mer peptide, along with topical imiquimod. These receptors are not linked to any known antigen. Data came from immunoSEQ multiplex PCR; TCRdb stores just in-frame clones and leaves some out. The sample has 100,000 to 120,000 clones; 85% to 90% are singletons. This material consisted of PBMCs, taken from a glioma patient whose treatment included an IDH1 peptide vaccine. Receptor source: a woman aged 45 to 65 with glioma.

The chain employs TRBV7-2 and TRBJ1-3; TRBD1 matches 10 bases. V dropped 5 bases and J dropped 4; count of bases not matched to a gene: 5. The germline gives CDR1 SGHTA, CDR2 FQGNSA. CDR3 length: 15 residues. Here the CDR3 reads CASSLTGGLGNTIYF. CDR3 in DNA: TGTGCCAGCAGCCTGACAGGGGGCTTAGGAAACACCATATATTTT. The full variable domain, completed using reference TRBV7-2 and TRBJ1-3, is GAGVSQSPSNKVTEKGKDVELRCDPISGHTALYWYRQSLGQGLEFLIYFQGNSAPDKSGLPSDRFSAERTGGSVSTLTIQRTQQEDSAVYLCASSLTGGLGNTIYFGEGSWLTVV.

The CDR3 is CASSGTGDTGELFF. CDR3 DNA sequence: TGTGCCAGCTCCGGGACAGGGGATACCGGGGAGCTGTTTTTT. The V gene is TRBV28, the J gene TRBJ2-2, with 10 bases that match TRBD1. J lost 5 bases, V lost 8 bases, and 5 bases had no gene match. This CDR3 comprises 14 residues. CDR1 and CDR2 (germline): MDHEN, SYDVKM. The full variable domain, completed using reference TRBV28 and TRBJ2-2, is DVKVTQSSRYLVKRTGEKVFLECVQDMDHENMFWYRQDPGLGLRLIYFSYDVKMKEKGDIPEGYSVSREKKERFSLILESASTNQTSMYLCASSGTGDTGELFFGEGSRLTVL.

The chain couples TRBV7-9 to TRBJ1-3, with D hard to call. Germline V gene lookup returns CDR1 SEHNR and CDR2 FQNEAQ (reference sequence). CDR3 length: 17 amino acids. V was trimmed by 2 bases and J by 0 bases, leaving 14 bases between them. The CDR3 spells CASSLMPSTLSGNTIYF. CDR3 DNA: TGTGCCAGCAGCTTAATGCCGTCAACCCTCTCTGGAAACACCATATATTTT.

The V and J genes are TRBV4-1 and TRBJ2-4; 7 bases are a match to TRBD1. Germline CDR1 is MGHRA and CDR2 is YSYEKL. J was trimmed by 2 bases and V by 2 bases; bases with no gene match: 9. There are 17 residues in the CDR3. The CDR3 region has the DNA TGCGCCAGCAGCCAACCCTTATCAGGGGGAACCAAAAACATTCAGTACTTC. Its translation is CASSQPLSGGTKNIQYF.

The J gene is TRBJ1-5, the V gene TRBV28; 9 nucleotides agree with TRBD1. The CDR3 loop spans 15 amino acids. Germline lookup yields CDR1 MDHEN and CDR2 SYDVKM. The trim removed 10 bases at V and 5 bases at J, leaving 12 bases unmatched. CDR3 residues: CATRRTGALYQPQHF. The CDR3 nucleotides read TGTGCCACAAGGCGGACAGGGGCGCTGTATCAGCCCCAGCATTTT.

This chain connects TRBV5-1 to TRBJ2-5; a weak D match, TRBD1 (6 bases). V was pared by 0 bases and J by 2 bases, with 11 bases between. Germline CDR1 is SGHRS and CDR2 is YFSETQ. The CDR3 covers 15 residues. The CDR3 loop is CASSLAGVGQETQYF. The CDR3 DNA sequence: TGCGCCAGCAGCTTGGCAGGGGTTGGGCAAGAGACCCAGTACTTC.

The chain links TRBV28 to TRBJ2-7; D might be TRBD1 or TRBD2, each matching 5 bases. The CDR3 totals 14 residues. Germline values: CDR1 MDHEN, CDR2 SYDVKM. Between the trimmed V and J ends, which lost 1 base and 2 bases, there was a span of 9 bases. The CDR3 protein is CASSLSGPPYEQYF. CDR3 sequence (DNA): TGTGCCAGCAGTTTATCGGGGCCTCCCTACGAGCAGTACTTC.

The DNA for the CDR3 is TGTGCCTGGAGCCCATTAGGGGCTGGGGCCAACGTCCTGACTTTC. It specifies CAWSPLGAGANVLTF. This sequence joins TRBV30 and TRBJ2-6; TRBD1 might be the D (5 bases). Between the trimmed V and J ends, which lost 3 bases and 2 bases, there was a span of 11 bases. CDR3 size: 15 residues. Per the germline V gene, CDR1 is GTSNPN and CDR2 is SVGIG (reference sequence).

The chain recombines TRBV7-3 with TRBJ2-1; either TRBD1 or TRBD2 may fit D (5 bases each). V was cut by 2 bases and J by 6 bases, with 17 bases left in between. In germline, CDR1 is SGHTA, CDR2 FQGTGA. The CDR3 totals 16 residues. CDR3 DNA sequence: TGTGCCAGCAGCTTAGGGGCAAGCGGTATGTTCAATGAGCAGTTCTTC. It yields the protein CASSLGASGMFNEQFF. The whole variable domain, remainder taken from reference TRBV7-3 and TRBJ2-1, is GAGVSQTPSNKVTEKGKYVELRCDPISGHTALYWYRQSLGQGPEFLIYFQGTGAADDSGLPNDRFFAVRPEGSVSTLKIQRTERGDSAVYLCASSLGASGMFNEQFFGPGTRLTVL.

This clone has just one count. V and J are TRBV6-1 and TRBJ2-1; TRBD2 matches 8 bases. Germline CDR1 is MNHNS and CDR2 is SASEGT. This CDR3 has 11 residues. Losses at the gene ends were 5 bases for V and 13 bases for J; bases not matched to a gene: 4. CDR3 sequence (DNA): TGTGCCAGCAGTCGGGGGGGACTACAGTTCTTC. Residues: CASSRGGLQFF.

The chain employs TRBV28 and TRBJ2-7, with D possibly TRBD2 on 5 matching bases. Germline V lookup: CDR1 MDHEN, CDR2 SYDVKM. The CDR3 has 12 residues. Trimming took 6 bases from V and 5 from J, leaving 11 bases between them. In DNA, the CDR3 is TGTGCCAGCAGGACGACGAGGGACGAGCAGTACTTC. Its translation is CASRTTRDEQYF.

The chain uses TRBV6-1 and TRBJ2-4, with a possible D match to TRBD1 (6 bases). Trimming pared 3 bases from V and 8 bases from J, leaving 17 bases between. This CDR3 spans 15 amino acids. The germline V gene encodes CDR1 MNHNS and CDR2 SASEGT. The CDR3, as DNA: TGTGCCAGCAGTGAGGACCGGATCAAGGGGGACATTCAGTACTTC. It yields the protein CASSEDRIKGDIQYF.

With regard to this clone: The germline gene is not matched at one end of the junction; a read error may be the cause. The chain carries TRBV4-2 and TRBJ2-5, with D possibly called TRBD1 or TRBD2 (5 bases each). The germline V gene has CDR1 LGHNA and CDR2 YNFKEQ. The CDR3 has 14 amino acids. The DNA for the CDR3 is TGTGCCAGCAGCCAAGATAGTTGGGACGGGGTAAAGCACTTC. Amino acids: CASSQDSWDGVKHF.

The DNA for the CDR3 is TGTGCCAGCAGTTTAGTAGCGGGGAGGCCCTACGAGCAGTACTTC. It encodes CASSLVAGRPYEQYF. This chain uses TRBV28 with TRBJ2-7; 8 bases agree with TRBD2. The CDR3 covers 15 residues. V trimming: 2 bases; J trimming: 2 bases; junction bases outside the gene matches: 5. Germline CDR1 is MDHEN and CDR2 is SYDVKM.

The V call is TRBV9, the J call TRBJ2-1, with 10 bases fitting TRBD2. CDR1 SGDLS and CDR2 YYNGEE come from the germline V gene. This CDR3 comprises 18 residues. Losses at the gene ends were 3 bases for V and 8 bases for J; bases not matched to a gene: 17. The DNA for the CDR3 is TGTGCCAGCAGCGGAGGGGGCGGGGCTAGCGGGAGAAGGCATGAGCAGTTCTTC. Translated, it gives CASSGGGGASGRRHEQFF. Filled out from reference TRBV9 and TRBJ2-1, the complete variable domain reads DSGVTQTPKHLITATGQRVTLRCSPRSGDLSVYWYQQSLDQGLQFLIQYYNGEERAKGNILERFSAQQFPDLHSELNLSSLELGDSALYFCASSGGGGASGRRHEQFFGPGTRLTVL.

The chain links TRBV5-1 to TRBJ1-3; D call uncertain. V was trimmed by 0 bases and J by 4 bases, leaving 5 bases between them. Looked up from germline, CDR1 is SGHRS and CDR2 is YFSETQ. The CDR3 is made up of 13 amino acids. CDR3 residues: CASSLGPGNTIYF. The CDR3 DNA reads TGCGCCAGCAGCTTGGGCCCGGGAAACACCATATATTTT.

The chain has TRBV4-2 and TRBJ2-3; unclear D gene. The CDR3 sequence is 16 residues long. The ends were cut back, 0 bases at V and 3 bases at J, with 13 bases in the middle. Looked up from germline, CDR1 is LGHNA and CDR2 is YNFKEQ. The CDR3 is CASSQDWASQTDTQYF. In nucleotides, the CDR3 is TGTGCCAGCAGCCAAGATTGGGCTAGTCAGACAGATACGCAGTATTTT.